This T cell receptor (beta chain) was sequenced for a study of CD8 T cells in Susac syndrome. RNA amounts of roughly 0.45 to 1 ug underwent reverse transcription with random hexamers. Each CDR3 protein gets one entry after TCRdb re-called the immunoSEQ multiplex PCR reads with MiXCR. The sample lists under 200,000 distinct CDR3 sequences, 94% occurring once. The V segment lost 6 bases and the J segment 4 bases; nucleotides outside the gene matches: 7. Germline assignment: CDR1 DFQATT and CDR2 SNEGSKA (reference sequence). The CDR3 runs to 14 residues. This chain joins TRBV20-1 and TRBJ2-3, with 10 nucleotides matching TRBD2. Sequenced sample: CD4+ T cells from PBMCs. This sequence originates from a human donor with Susac syndrome. The chain's CDR3 is CSAQLAGSPDTQYF. The CDR3 bases are TGCAGTGCGCAACTAGCGGGGTCCCCAGATACGCAGTATTTT.